This TCR beta chain was recorded in a study of CD8 T cells in Susac syndrome. Random hexamers were used to reverse transcribe the RNA input (roughly 0.5 to 1 ug). TCRdb fed the immunoSEQ multiplex PCR reads into MiXCR, producing one record per CDR3 protein. The profile shows approximately 150,000 distinct CDR3 sequences, 75% to 90% of them singletons. While CD8+ and CD4+ T cells were isolated negatively, TEMRA cells were enriched by FACS. The sequence was obtained from a human donor with multiple sclerosis. Sequenced sample: CD8+ T cells from PBMCs.

The CDR3 coding sequence is TGTGCCAGCAGCGGTACACAGGGGGCTGAAACTGAAGCTTTCTTT. It codes for CASSGTQGAETEAFF. The J gene is TRBJ1-1, the V gene TRBV9; 9 nucleotides align to TRBD1. V trimming: 3 bases; J trimming: 5 bases; junction bases outside the gene matches: 8. Germline lookup yields CDR1 SGDLS and CDR2 YYNGEE. There are 15 residues in the CDR3.